Each of the 29 T cell receptor beta chains below was sequenced from the same sample in a study of cytomegalovirus exposure and HLA in healthy donors. The PCR was carried out with 60 Vbeta primers and 13 Jbeta primers. Only in-frame clones appear in the TCRdb table, and some are missing; sequencing was by immunoSEQ multiplex PCR. Among approximately 97,000 clones listed, around 80% were seen once. The material sequenced was PBMCs. The receptors come from a male donor in good health and CMV-seropositive.

The chain employs TRBV6-5 and TRBJ2-7; D gene unclear. The CDR3 runs to 12 residues. Per the germline V gene, CDR1 is MNHEY and CDR2 is SVGAGI. V shed 0 bases and J shed 5 bases, with 5 bases lying between them. This chain's CDR3 is CASSYSRNEQYF. The CDR3 DNA sequence: TGTGCCAGCAGTTACTCGAGGAACGAGCAGTACTTC.

The CDR3 sequence is CASSLVAGGRETQYF. CDR3 sequence (DNA): TGTGCCAGTAGTCTGGTAGCGGGGGGAAGAGAGACCCAGTACTTC. J is TRBJ2-5 and V is TRBV19, with TRBD2 matching over 10 bases. Trimming at V came to 5 bases and at J to 4 bases, leaving 7 bases not matched to a gene. The CDR3 is 15 amino acids. Germline V gene lookup returns CDR1 LNHDA and CDR2 SQIVND (reference sequence).

This chain joins TRBV6-1 and TRBJ2-6; D gene unclear. V lost 4 bases to trimming and J lost 3 bases, with 4 bases between them. The germline CDR1 and CDR2 sequences are MNHNS and SASEGT. The CDR3 runs to 13 residues. CDR3 region: CASSVDGANVLTF. The CDR3 region has the DNA TGTGCCAGCAGTGTAGATGGGGCCAACGTCCTGACTTTC.

This clone has a handful of counts. The CDR3 DNA reads TGTGCCAGCAGCGACAGGGAAAGGACTGAAGCTTTCTTT. Translated, it gives CASSDRERTEAFF. This rearrangement joins TRBV14 to TRBJ1-1; 7 nucleotides agree with TRBD1. Germline V gene data show CDR1 as SGHDN and CDR2 as FVKESK. This CDR3 contains 13 residues. Germline trimming cut 5 bases from V and 5 bases from J; bases unmatched to any gene: 5.

The chain recombines TRBV30 with TRBJ1-2; D unresolved. CDR3 length: 15 residues. V was trimmed by 2 bases and J by 4 bases, leaving 17 bases between them. Germline CDR1 GTSNPN, CDR2 SVGIG (reference sequence). CDR3 DNA sequence: TGTGCCTGGAGTCCGGCGGCGACGGAAGTCTATGGCTACACCTTC. It yields the protein CAWSPAATEVYGYTF.

V is TRBV6-1 and J is TRBJ1-1; TRBD1 might be the D (6 bases). The germline V gene encodes CDR1 MNHNS and CDR2 SASEGT. Trimming took off 5 bases at V and 6 bases at J, with 13 bases between the two ends. This CDR3 has 13 residues. The DNA for the CDR3 is TGTGCCAGCAGTCCTACAGGGACGCCTGAAGCTTTCTTT. This translates into CASSPTGTPEAFF.

The chain couples TRBV5-6 to TRBJ1-5, with a possible D match to TRBD1 (5 bases). This CDR3 is 13 amino acids long. The germline CDR1 and CDR2 sequences are SGHDT and YYEEEE. With 4 bases removed from V and 6 bases from J, the gap between germline ends came to 11 bases. CDR3 DNA: TGTGCCAGCAGCCGACCAGGGCTTCAGCCCCAGCATTTT. It is translated as CASSRPGLQPQHF.

The chain is built from TRBV4-2 and TRBJ1-2, with 8 bases matching TRBD1. Unmatched junction bases numbered 7, after V lost 3 bases and J lost 7 bases. The germline V gene has CDR1 LGHNA and CDR2 YNFKEQ. This CDR3 spans 14 amino acids. CDR3 in DNA: TGTGCCAGCAGCCATCCCGGGACAGGCGGTGGCTACACCTTC. Translating gives CASSHPGTGGGYTF.

This clone was seen a few times. The CDR3 DNA sequence: TGTGCCAGCAGTGAAGCTCCGACTGAAAATGAAAAACTGTTTTTT. Translating gives CASSEAPTENEKLFF. The V gene is TRBV2, the J gene TRBJ1-4; D not certain. There are 15 residues in the CDR3. Germline-derived CDR1 and CDR2 are SNHLY and FYNNEI. V was cut by 0 bases and J by 5 bases, with 10 bases left in between. Full variable domain (outside the CDR3, taken from reference TRBV2 and TRBJ1-4): EPEVTQTPSHQVTQMGQEVILRCVPISNHLYFYWYRQILGQKVEFLVSFYNNEISEKSEIFDDQFSVERPDGSNFTLKIRSTKLEDSAMYFCASSEAPTENEKLFFGSGTQLSVL.

The chain couples TRBV6-5 to TRBJ1-1, with D possibly being TRBD1 (5 bases). The CDR3 consists of 15 residues. The V end was cut by 7 bases, the J end by 0 bases, with 15 bases between. The germline V gene has CDR1 MNHEY and CDR2 SVGAGI. CDR3 in DNA: TGTGCCAGCAACCCTAGGGGAGGCGTGAACACTGAAGCTTTCTTT. This gives the protein CASNPRGGVNTEAFF.

The chain has TRBV5-1 and TRBJ2-2; D not resolved. This CDR3 has 12 residues. V gave up 0 bases and J gave up 7 bases, with 4 bases separating them. CDR1 is SGHRS and CDR2 is YFSETQ in the germline V gene. The chain's CDR3 is CASSLVVGELFF. The CDR3 DNA reads TGCGCCAGCAGCTTGGTAGTCGGGGAGCTGTTTTTT.

This clone was seen many times. The chain uses TRBV4-1 and TRBJ1-3; TRBD1 aligns across 7 bases. Unmatched junction bases numbered 8, after V lost 4 bases and J lost 14 bases. This CDR3 is built from 12 residues. Germline CDR1 and CDR2: MGHRA and YSYEKL. In nucleotides, the CDR3 is TGCGCCAGCAGCCGACCAGGGGGTGCCGTATATTTT. Residues: CASSRPGGAVYF.

This clone was detected only a few times. The chain joins TRBV6-5 to TRBJ1-1; no firm D call. The V and J ends lost 6 bases and 10 bases respectively, with 12 bases between them. Per the germline V gene, CDR1 is MNHEY and CDR2 is SVGAGI. The CDR3 totals 11 residues. The CDR3 DNA reads TGTGCCAGCAGGGACGAGCGGGGAGCTTTCTTT. Protein product: CASRDERGAFF.

V usage is TRBV5-4 and J usage is TRBJ1-6; possible D gene TRBD1, 5 bases. The CDR3 covers 14 residues. Germline V gives CDR1 SGHNT, CDR2 YYREEE (reference sequence). The ends were cut back, 5 bases at V and 7 bases at J, with 13 bases in the middle. CDR3 amino acids: CASRVRGGNSPLHF. In DNA, the CDR3 is TGTGCCAGCAGAGTGAGGGGAGGCAATTCACCCCTCCACTTT. Full variable domain (remainder filled in from reference TRBV5-4 and TRBJ1-6): ETGVTQSPTHLIKTRGQQVTLRCSSQSGHNTVSWYQQALGQGPQFIFQYYREEENGRGNFPPRFSGLQFPNYSSELNVNALELDDSALYLCASRVRGGNSPLHFGNGTRLTVT.

The genes are TRBV30 and TRBJ1-4; D call uncertain. CDR3 length: 14 residues. Germline CDR1 and CDR2: GTSNPN and SVGIG (reference sequence). V dropped 2 bases and J dropped 3 bases, with 10 bases sitting between them. The CDR3 bases are TGTGCCTGGAGTCCAGCGAGTTCTAATGAAAAACTGTTTTTT. This encodes CAWSPASSNEKLFF.

This chain joins TRBV5-6 and TRBJ2-7; 8 bases line up with TRBD1. CDR1 is SGHDT, CDR2 YYEEEE, per germline. This CDR3 has 15 amino acids. V was pared by 4 bases and J by 7 bases, with 13 bases of the junction left unmatched. The CDR3 region is CASSRTGQGQREQYF. The CDR3 DNA sequence: TGTGCCAGCAGCCGAACCGGACAGGGCCAGCGGGAGCAGTACTTC.

The chain couples TRBV14 to TRBJ2-1; D possibly corresponds to TRBD1 (5 bases). Germline-derived CDR1 and CDR2 are SGHDN and FVKESK. The CDR3 extends over 11 amino acids. Trimming stripped 1 base from V and 15 bases from J, with 10 bases between. CDR3 protein: CASSQGTRRFF. The CDR3 DNA sequence: TGTGCCAGCAGCCAAGGGACACGTCGGTTCTTC.

The chain has TRBV19 and TRBJ1-2; 11 bases align to TRBD1. V lost 8 bases, J lost 4 bases, and 6 bases stayed unmatched. Germline V gives CDR1 LNHDA, CDR2 SQIVND (reference sequence). The CDR3 is 14 amino acids. Here the CDR3 DNA reads TGTGCCAGTGGGAGGACAGGGGGCTCCTATGGCTACACCTTC. It translates to CASGRTGGSYGYTF.

The chain has TRBV6-1 and TRBJ2-7; 7 bases agree with TRBD1. Germline V gene lookup returns CDR1 MNHNS and CDR2 SASEGT. The length of the CDR3 is 15 residues. J gave up 5 bases and V 6 bases, and 13 bases lay outside the gene matches. CDR3 coding DNA: TGTGCCAGCAGGGCTTATGGCACAGGGGTAAACGAGCAGTACTTC. Encoded protein: CASRAYGTGVNEQYF.

This chain connects TRBV5-1 to TRBJ1-2; D perhaps matches TRBD1 (5 bases). Germline assignment: CDR1 SGHRS and CDR2 YFSETQ. The CDR3 covers 12 residues. V gave up 4 bases and J gave up 4 bases, with 8 bases separating them. CDR3 nucleotides: TGCGCCAGCAGCCCGGACACCTATGGCTACACCTTC. Its protein is CASSPDTYGYTF.

The chain couples TRBV5-1 to TRBJ1-3; D perhaps matches TRBD1 (5 bases). Germline CDR1 is SGHRS and CDR2 is YFSETQ. V lost 0 bases and J 0 bases, leaving 7 bases between the germline ends. This CDR3 spans 15 amino acids. The CDR3 nucleotides read TGCGCCAGCAGCTTGGAGGGGCGCTCTGGAAACACCATATATTTT. This codes for CASSLEGRSGNTIYF.

This clone has a handful of counts. The chain has TRBV6-5 and TRBJ1-1; D is perhaps TRBD1 (5 bases). CDR3 size: 14 residues. CDR1 and CDR2 (germline): MNHEY, SVGAGI. V shed 6 bases and J shed 3 bases, with 14 bases lying between them. For the CDR3, the DNA is TGTGCCAGCAGCGCCAGGGCCCGGGACACTGAAGCTTTCTTT. Amino acids: CASSARARDTEAFF.

The table lists this clone with a few counts. The chain couples TRBV4-2 to TRBJ2-1, with 8 positions matching TRBD1. Germline lookup yields CDR1 LGHNA and CDR2 YNFKEQ. The trim removed 6 bases at V and 9 bases at J, leaving 10 bases unmatched. The CDR3 spans 14 residues. The chain's CDR3 is CASRPPGGGGEQFF. The CDR3 nucleotides read TGTGCCAGCAGACCTCCAGGGGGCGGCGGTGAGCAGTTCTTC.

This chain links TRBV7-2 with TRBJ1-1; TRBD1 is a possible D gene (6 bases). Trimming shortened V by 5 bases and J by 5 bases, and 18 bases separated the two germline ends. CDR3 size: 15 residues. CDR1 is SGHTA, CDR2 FQGNSA, per germline. The CDR3 bases are TGTGCCAGCAGCCCCCAGTTTGTTAGGGGGACTGAAGCTTTCTTT. Encoded protein: CASSPQFVRGTEAFF.

This chain links TRBV7-2 with TRBJ2-1; D may be TRBD1 (5 bases). Germline CDR1 SGHTA, CDR2 FQGNSA. V lost 1 base, J lost 8 bases, and 9 bases lay in between. The CDR3 consists of 13 residues. The CDR3 nucleotides read TGTGCCAGCAGCTTAGGCTGGGGCGATGAGCAGTTCTTC. It translates to CASSLGWGDEQFF.

The genes are TRBV7-9 and TRBJ1-4; 7 bases align to TRBD1. In germline, CDR1 is SEHNR, CDR2 FQNEAQ (reference sequence). The junction had 6 bases not matched to a gene; V was cut back by 6 bases and J by 5 bases. This CDR3 has 14 amino acids. This chain's CDR3 is CASRTGQQNEKLFF. CDR3 in DNA: TGTGCCAGCAGAACGGGACAGCAGAATGAAAAACTGTTTTTT.

This clone was seen just once. This chain links TRBV7-2 with TRBJ1-6; D might be TRBD1 (5 bases). The CDR3 loop spans 15 amino acids. Per germline, CDR1 SGHTA and CDR2 FQGNSA. Deletions cut 8 bases from V and 2 bases from J, with 13 bases between. The CDR3 DNA is TGTGCCAGCCTTGAAGGGGTTACCTATAATTCACCCCTCCACTTT. Amino acid sequence: CASLEGVTYNSPLHF.

To note about this clone: Compared with germline, one end of the junction differs, possibly owing to a read error. The V gene is TRBV15, the J gene TRBJ1-1; 8 nucleotides line up with TRBD1. This CDR3 is built from 14 residues. CDR1 LNHNV and CDR2 YYDKDF come from the germline V gene (reference sequence). In DNA form, the CDR3 reads TGTGCCACCAGCGGAGACAGGGGAGTCGCTGAAGCTTTCTTT. Protein product: CATSGDRGVAEAFF.

The count of this clone is one. Here the CDR3 DNA reads TGCGCCAGCAGTGAGCGGACAGGGGGCGAAGCTTTCTTT. Its protein product is CASSERTGGEAFF. The chain links TRBV10-2 to TRBJ1-1; the match to TRBD1 covers 11 bases. The trim removed 2 bases at V and 8 bases at J, leaving 1 base unmatched. This CDR3 contains 13 residues. CDR1 is WSHSY, CDR2 SAAADI, per germline.